This entry lists 3 T cell receptor beta chains sequenced from one sample in a study of blood T cell repertoires in COVID-19. The data were produced by immunoSEQ multiplex PCR, yet TCRdb's version contains in-frame clones alone and is incomplete. This sample yields about 210,000 clones, of which 87% are seen a single time; 7% to 9% belongs to the top ten. Sequencing was done on a sample of PBMCs or T cells enriched from blood (not recorded which). These receptors came from a man aged 25-45 years in a cohort exposed to, infected with or recovered from COVID-19 (not recorded which).

V and J are TRBV7-9 and TRBJ1-6; D is possibly TRBD1 (6 bases). The length of the CDR3 is 17 residues. In germline, CDR1 is SEHNR, CDR2 FQNEAQ (reference sequence). Deletions cut 1 base from V and 6 bases from J, with 16 bases between. This CDR3 reads CASSLVQSPRGNSPLHF. DNA of the CDR3: TGTGCCAGCAGCTTAGTCCAGTCCCCCAGGGGTAATTCACCCCTCCACTTT.

The V and J genes are TRBV4-2 and TRBJ1-6; no definite D call. Germline assignment: CDR1 LGHNA and CDR2 YNFKEQ. The CDR3 has 18 amino acids. Trimming took 0 bases from V and 9 from J, leaving 21 bases between them. This CDR3 is CASSQDSWSAGVISPLHF. The CDR3 bases are TGTGCCAGCAGCCAAGATTCATGGAGCGCCGGTGTAATTTCACCCCTCCACTTT.

This clone was observed many times. V is TRBV7-9 and J is TRBJ2-7; a possible D gene is TRBD2 (6 bases). Per the germline V gene, CDR1 is SEHNR and CDR2 is FQNEAQ (reference sequence). This CDR3 has 17 residues. V lost 1 base to trimming and J lost 6 bases, with 22 bases between them. CDR3: CASSLGSGGRTSGEQYF. DNA for the CDR3: TGTGCCAGCAGCTTAGGATCCGGAGGGAGGACGTCCGGCGAGCAGTACTTC.